This TCR beta chain is drawn from a study of T cells in Graves' hyperthyroidism and ophthalmopathy (dated by TCRdb to about 2019). The study in broad terms: Peripheral blood was sampled at the time of initial diagnosis, prior to any treatment. To identify TCR V-J signatures that set the groups apart, the researchers used a discovery cohort of 90 to 100 patients, made up of 43 with Graves' ophthalmopathy and some 56 with stable Graves' hyperthyroidism. Whether ophthalmopathy could be predicted prospectively was tested in an independent validation cohort made up of roughly 20 hyperthyroidism patients plus 17 patients who later progressed to ophthalmopathy. The 90 or so discovery patients were randomly split 7:3 into training and test sets. In about six Graves' hyperthyroidism patients, the study also compared T-cell repertoires from thyroid tissue with T-cell repertoires from blood. After sampling, hyperthyroidism patients received methimazole starting at 30 mg daily, and ophthalmopathy patients received high-dose intravenous methylprednisolone. TCR Vbeta CDR3 sequencing of 130 to 150 peripheral blood samples (under 45 ophthalmopathy, under 80 hyperthyroidism and some 17 progressor patients) is reported in the paper.

This clonotype was counted ten times or more. Its antigen has not been determined. Base qualities are not recorded, but no much larger clone differs from it by a single base. The TCR beta CDR3 regions were amplified from RNA transcripts. For the first round of RT-PCR on the TCR CDR3, the HTBI primer set was used together with the Qiagen OneStep RT-PCR kit. The libraries were constructed in a second round of multiplex PCR and then size-selected and purified. Libraries were sequenced paired-end with 100 bp reads on an Illumina HiSeq2000. Regarding the original processing steps: SOAPnuke was used to process the raw data, removing reads that contained adapters or uncalled bases, had a mean Phred below 15, or lacked an exact match to the constant primer or identifier. COPE v1.2.5 was used to merge the high-quality paired reads, and each unique nucleotide sequence was defined as a clonotype. Clonotypes were aligned to IMGT TRBV, TRBD and TRBJ reference segments using MiTCR v1.1. The analysis was restricted to V-J combinations with a frequency above 0.0001, which together covered about 99% of the repertoires. The TCS score was defined as F50 (clonal expansion) divided by E x V (chaos), with BLOSUM62-based TCRdist calculated between CDR3 peptides within each V-J. Welch's t-statistics and random forest reduced around 520 V-J features to 13, which were used in a naive Bayes classifier (R e1071). TCRdb handled the public reads itself, with Q25 trimming in fastp and clone calling in MiXCR, and kept productive beta chains. When rows share a CDR3 protein, they turn into one entry using the most common DNA and genes. The V and J calls reflect TCRdb's pipeline rather than the authors' work. The sample table lists approximately 400,000 distinct CDR3 sequences, about 14% of them with a count of one. The leading ten clones occupy about 20% of the sample.

Overall results and qualifications from the work: In cross-validation, a model built on a 13 V-J signature told ophthalmopathy apart from stable hyperthyroidism with 87.88% sensitivity and roughly 82% specificity, and in testing the same model reached 80%/75%. In validation, the model predicted progression to ophthalmopathy a median of approximately 6.6 months before onset, with roughly 71% sensitivity and roughly 79% specificity. No statistical method was used to set the sample size in advance, and investigators knew the group allocation. Most expanded thyroid clonotypes (frequency above 0.001) were also detected in blood, suggesting blood repertoires may reflect thyroid immune responses.

Moderately to severely active disease, a Clinical Activity Score of at least 3, a NOSPECS grade of at least 4, and a duration under 3 months were present in ophthalmopathy patients. Any patient with an uncontrolled infection, another autoimmune disease, pregnancy or lactation was excluded. Diagnoses were based on clinical symptoms, serum thyroxine and TRAb, thyroid ultrasound and orbital computed tomography. Ficoll-Paque density gradient centrifugation was used to isolate PBMCs from around 9.1 ml of fresh peripheral blood. Trizol reagent was used to extract total RNA, and RNA quality was then checked on an Agilent 2100 Bioanalyzer. Inclusive of the bounding cysteine and phenylalanine, the CDR3 is 17 residues long. Only the CDR3 portion is preserved as DNA: 51 bases, with reading frame beginning at the first base. V trim: 6 bases; J trim: 2 bases; unmatched bases: 13. According to the germline V gene, CDR1 reads SGHTA and CDR2 reads FQGNSA.

In this chain, TRBV7-2 is recombined with TRBJ2-7, with 10 bases matching TRBD1. This sequence was found in a woman younger than 45 with Graves' ophthalmopathy. The sample taken for sequencing was blood. The CDR3 here reads CASSLRDPGTGAYEQYF. The nucleotides read TGTGCCAGCAGTTTAAGGGACCCCGGGACAGGGGCCTACGAGCAGTACTTC. The CDR3 plus the reference TRBV7-2 and TRBJ2-7 genes for the other parts give the full variable domain: GAGVSQSPSNKVTEKGKDVELRCDPISGHTALYWYRQSLGQGLEFLIYFQGNSAPDKSGLPSDRFSAERTGGSVSTLTIQRTQQEDSAVYLCASSLRDPGTGAYEQYFGPGTRLTVT.